Below, 18 T cell receptor beta chains from the same sample are listed, as sequenced in a study of identical twins. TCRdb passed the 5' RACE reads through MiXCR, listing each CDR3 protein once. Among hundreds of thousands of distinct CDR3 sequences, 8.6% were seen once, and the ten largest hold 0.8% to 1%. These data also featured in a second study, about yellow fever vaccine responses in identical twins.

The sample was PBMCs. These receptors were collected from a woman aged 18 to 35 in good health.

This clonotype was detected ten times or more. The chain links TRBV3-1 to TRBJ2-7; no firm D call. The CDR3 spans 12 residues. Germline assignment: CDR1 LGHDT and CDR2 YNNKEL (reference sequence). V lost 6 bases and J 2 bases, leaving 8 bases between the germline ends. As DNA, the CDR3 is TGTGCCAGCAGTCACAACACCTACGAGCAGTACTTC. Translated: CASSHNTYEQYF.

This clonotype was observed many times. The rearrangement uses TRBV28 and TRBJ2-7; TRBD1 agrees at 10 bases. Germline CDR1 MDHEN, CDR2 SYDVKM. V was pared by 4 bases and J by 2 bases, with 5 bases of the junction left unmatched. The CDR3 contains 15 residues. The CDR3 loop is CASSSWDRGTYEQYF. For the CDR3, the DNA is TGTGCCAGCAGTTCCTGGGACAGGGGAACCTACGAGCAGTACTTC.

This sequence joins TRBV29-1 and TRBJ2-3; D gene ambiguous. The CDR3 runs to 12 residues. Trimming cost V 3 bases and J 0 bases, with 4 bases left between them. The germline CDR1 and CDR2 sequences are SQVTM and ANQGSEA. The CDR3 bases are TGCAGCGTTGATCAGAGCACAGATACGCAGTATTTT. Translating it yields CSVDQSTDTQYF.

This chain uses TRBV12-3 or TRBV12-4 with TRBJ2-5; TRBD1 aligns across 9 bases. J was trimmed by 5 bases and V by 3 bases; bases with no gene match: 7. The CDR3 runs 15 residues. The CDR3 protein is CASSLVTGGGETQYF. The CDR3, as DNA: TGTGCCAGCAGTTTGGTGACAGGGGGAGGTGAGACCCAGTACTTC.

The V gene is TRBV12-3 or TRBV12-4, the J gene TRBJ1-2, with TRBD1 identical over 7 bases. The V segment lost 5 bases and the J segment 4 bases; nucleotides outside the gene matches: 1. The CDR3 loop spans 12 amino acids. The DNA of the CDR3 is TGTGCCAGCAGTACAGGGGCCTATGGCTACACCTTC. This sequence encodes CASSTGAYGYTF.

In DNA, the CDR3 is TGTGCCAGCTCACCACCGCGACTAGCGGGAGTTGATGAGCAGTTCTTC. Its translation is CASSPPRLAGVDEQFF. The chain is built from TRBV18 and TRBJ2-1; 12 bases fit TRBD2. This CDR3 is 16 amino acids long. Germline CDR1 KGHSH, CDR2 LQKENI. With 0 bases clipped from V and 8 bases from J, the junction kept 5 bases outside the gene matches.

This clonotype came up many times. The chain joins TRBV20-1 to TRBJ1-1; D is perhaps TRBD1 (5 bases). The CDR3 has 13 residues. V dropped 5 bases and J dropped 0 bases, with 10 bases sitting between them. Germline V gene lookup returns CDR1 DFQATT and CDR2 SNEGSKA (reference sequence). The CDR3 region is CSAGRDLNTEAFF. The DNA of the CDR3 is TGCAGTGCTGGCAGGGATCTGAACACTGAAGCTTTCTTT.

Only a few counts were recorded for this clonotype. J is TRBJ2-7 and V is TRBV4-2; D gene unclear. The germline CDR1 and CDR2 sequences are LGHNA and YNFKEQ. V was cut by 3 bases and J by 3 bases, with 18 bases left in between. The CDR3 spans 16 residues. The CDR3 DNA is TGTGCCAGCAGCCATGGTTCGCGGACGGAAGGCTACGAGCAGTACTTC. Amino acids: CASSHGSRTEGYEQYF.

The chain recombines TRBV29-1 with TRBJ2-2, with 8 positions matching TRBD2. V was pared by 7 bases and J by 1 base, with 5 bases of the junction left unmatched. Germline V gene sequence: CDR1 SQVTM, CDR2 ANQGSEA. This CDR3 has 14 amino acids. In DNA form, the CDR3 reads TGCAGCGGGAGGACTAGCCGGAACACCGGGGAGCTGTTTTTT. The encoded protein is CSGRTSRNTGELFF.

This chain connects TRBV7-2 to TRBJ2-2; the D is unclear. Trimming pared 5 bases from V and 0 bases from J, leaving 13 bases between. The CDR3 runs 16 residues. Germline loops: CDR1 SGHTA, CDR2 FQGNSA. CDR3 sequence reads: CASSGRGISNTGELFF. In DNA, the CDR3 is TGTGCCAGCAGCGGAAGAGGAATCTCGAACACCGGGGAGCTGTTTTTT. The whole variable domain, filled in from reference TRBV7-2 and TRBJ2-2, reads GAGVSQSPSNKVTEKGKDVELRCDPISGHTALYWYRQSLGQGLEFLIYFQGNSAPDKSGLPSDRFSAERTGGSVSTLTIQRTQQEDSAVYLCASSGRGISNTGELFFGEGSRLTVL.

This clonotype was detected ten times or more. The chain is built from TRBV7-8 and TRBJ2-3; D may be TRBD2 (6 bases). V lost 1 base, J lost 1 base, and 12 bases lay in between. This CDR3 is built from 16 residues. Germline V lookup: CDR1 SGHVS, CDR2 FQNEAQ. The CDR3 region is CASSLVPGDRTDTQYF. In DNA form, the CDR3 reads TGTGCCAGCAGCTTAGTTCCGGGGGACCGCACAGATACGCAGTATTTT.

The chain has TRBV20-1 and TRBJ2-1; D gene uncertain. V shed 6 bases and J shed 8 bases, with 20 bases lying between them. The germline CDR1 and CDR2 sequences are DFQATT and SNEGSKA (reference sequence). The CDR3 sequence is 14 residues long. As DNA, the CDR3 is TGCAGTGCCGATGGGCGTTCCCTCCGCTATGAGCAGTTCTTC. Protein: CSADGRSLRYEQFF.

The chain recombines TRBV6-2 or TRBV6-3 with TRBJ2-2; 9 bases fit TRBD2. Losses at the gene ends were 2 bases for V and 3 bases for J; bases not matched to a gene: 7. The CDR3 extends over 17 amino acids. Germline V lookup: CDR1 MNHEY, CDR2 SVGEGT. CDR3 residues: CASSYHTEREDTGELFF. CDR3 in DNA: TGTGCCAGCAGTTACCACACGGAGCGGGAGGACACCGGGGAGCTGTTTTTT.

This chain links TRBV11-1 with TRBJ2-1, with 15 bases fitting TRBD2. V gave up 6 bases and J gave up 7 bases; unmatched junction bases: 7. The CDR3 length is 16 residues. CDR1 is SGHAT, CDR2 FQDESV, per germline (reference sequence). The DNA for the CDR3 is TGTGCCAGCAGGCGGACTAGCGGGGGGGCCTCAAATGAGCAGTTCTTC. This gives the protein CASRRTSGGASNEQFF.

In this sample, this clonotype turned up a few times. Written as DNA, the CDR3 is TGTGCCAGCAGTTCCAGGACAGGGGGTGTCTACGAGCAGTACTTC. This translates into CASSSRTGGVYEQYF. The chain has TRBV27 and TRBJ2-7, with 10 bases matching TRBD1. Losses at the gene ends were 4 bases for V and 3 bases for J; bases not matched to a gene: 6. The germline V gene encodes CDR1 MNHEY and CDR2 SMNVEV (reference sequence). The CDR3 has 15 amino acids.

The chain uses TRBV7-8 and TRBJ2-3, with D uncertain. Germline assignment: CDR1 SGHVS and CDR2 FQNEAQ. V gave up 2 bases and J gave up 6 bases, with 15 bases separating them. CDR3 length: 15 amino acids. The CDR3 sequence is CASSLSPEDPDTQYF. CDR3 bases: TGTGCCAGCAGCTTAAGCCCCGAAGATCCGGATACGCAGTATTTT.

The chain couples TRBV20-1 to TRBJ2-7, with D uncertain. CDR1 is DFQATT, CDR2 SNEGSKA, per germline (reference sequence). There are 14 residues in the CDR3. V gave up 3 bases and J gave up 2 bases, with 14 bases separating them. This chain's CDR3 is CSASTWTVPYEQYF. In DNA, the CDR3 is TGCAGTGCTAGCACCTGGACGGTGCCCTACGAGCAGTACTTC.

The chain uses TRBV10-3 and TRBJ2-4; D not resolved. Germline CDR1 and CDR2: ENHRY and SYGVKD. The CDR3 is 17 residues long. V lost 5 bases to trimming and J lost 0 bases, with 17 bases between them. The CDR3 region is CAISPQASSLAKNIQYF. The CDR3 region has the DNA TGTGCCATCAGTCCCCAGGCCAGCTCTCTAGCCAAAAACATTCAGTACTTC.